The 8 T cell receptor beta chains listed next were all sequenced from one sample in a study of T cell changes during pregnancy in multiple sclerosis. Measured with immunoSEQ multiplex PCR; TCRdb has only the in-frame clones, and not every one. Here the sample spans about 80,000 clones, 90% to 95% being singletons. Sequenced material: peripheral blood, taken before pregnancy. All receptors come from a female donor with multiple sclerosis, enrolled in a pregnancy study.

This clone was recorded a few times. The chain recombines TRBV29-1 with TRBJ1-5; no definite D call. CDR1 and CDR2 (germline): SQVTM, ANQGSEA. There are 12 residues in the CDR3. V lost 4 bases and J lost 1, with 5 bases in between. CDR3 residues: CSVGVSNQPQHF. The CDR3 bases are TGCAGCGTTGGAGTCAGCAATCAGCCCCAGCATTTT.

The chain employs TRBV11-2 and TRBJ2-2; perhaps TRBD2 as D (5 bases). The germline V gene has CDR1 SGHAT and CDR2 FQNNGV. The CDR3 covers 15 residues. The V gene lost 3 bases and the J gene lost 3 bases, with 11 bases spanning the gap. CDR3 DNA: TGTGCCAGCAGCTTCACGGGAAAGTACACCGGGGAGCTGTTTTTT. Encoded protein: CASSFTGKYTGELFF. The full variable domain, rest sourced from reference TRBV11-2 and TRBJ2-2, is EAGVAQSPRYKIIEKRQSVAFWCNPISGHATLYWYQQILGQGPKLLIQFQNNGVVDDSQLPKDRFSAERLKGVDSTLKIQPAKLEDSAVYLCASSFTGKYTGELFFGEGSRLTVL.

The chain joins TRBV27 to TRBJ1-5; tentative D call: TRBD1 (5 bases). The ends were cut back, 5 bases at V and 7 bases at J, with 9 bases in the middle. Germline V lookup: CDR1 MNHEY, CDR2 SMNVEV (reference sequence). CDR3 size: 12 residues. Here the CDR3 reads CASSPQGQPQHF. Written as DNA, the CDR3 is TGTGCCAGCAGTCCCCAGGGACAGCCCCAGCATTTT.

In DNA form, the CDR3 reads TGTGCCAGCAGCTTATCCACTGCCGGCTACACCTTC. This translates into CASSLSTAGYTF. The genes are TRBV7-9 and TRBJ1-2, with D uncertain. CDR3 length: 12 amino acids. CDR1 and CDR2 (germline): SEHNR, FQNEAQ (reference sequence). The V end was cut by 2 bases, the J end by 8 bases, with 9 bases between.

The chain carries TRBV28 and TRBJ1-2, with TRBD1 identical over 7 bases. The CDR3 extends over 13 amino acids. CDR1 MDHEN and CDR2 SYDVKM come from the germline V gene. J gave up 2 bases and V 3 bases, and 0 bases lay outside the gene matches. The DNA for the CDR3 is TGTGCCAGCAGTTTGACAGGGAACTATGGCTACACCTTC. Residues: CASSLTGNYGYTF.

This rearrangement joins TRBV6-5 to TRBJ1-1; D uncertain. The CDR3 loop spans 13 amino acids. The germline CDR1 and CDR2 sequences are MNHEY and SVGAGI. The V end was cut by 2 bases, the J end by 4 bases, with 8 bases between. This chain's CDR3 is CASSYTGGTEAFF. The CDR3 coding sequence is TGTGCCAGCAGTTACACCGGTGGCACTGAAGCTTTCTTT.

V usage is TRBV10-1 and J usage is TRBJ1-2; no definite D call. Per germline, CDR1 WNHNN and CDR2 SYGVQD (reference sequence). Trimming stripped 2 bases from V and 5 bases from J, with 6 bases between. This CDR3 has 12 residues. CDR3 loop: CASSEAYYGYTF. DNA of the CDR3: TGCGCCAGCAGTGAGGCGTATTATGGCTACACCTTC.

This clone has only one observation. The gene calls are TRBV30 and TRBJ1-2; D is perhaps TRBD1 (6 bases). Deletions cut 2 bases from V and 5 bases from J, with 9 bases between. CDR1 and CDR2 (germline): GTSNPN, SVGIG (reference sequence). The CDR3 consists of 12 residues. CDR3 nucleotide sequence: TGTGCCTGGAGTACCGGACAGTATGGCTACACCTTC. This codes for CAWSTGQYGYTF.